This TCR beta chain appears in the sequencing data of a study of blood T cell repertoires in COVID-19. As for the study in general: Acute-phase and convalescent COVID-19 samples originated in the United States, Italy and Spain.

The germline gives CDR1 MRHNA, CDR2 SNTAGT. Trimming stripped 3 bases from V and 7 bases from J, with 11 bases between. This CDR3 comprises 13 residues. Sequenced by immunoSEQ multiplex PCR; TCRdb stores in-frame clones only, minus some. The repertoire includes some 160,000 clones, approximately 90% of them detected once, and about 2.5% sits in the top ten. The sequenced material came from peripheral blood. The clonotype was recovered from a man aged 18 to 30 with acute or convalescent COVID-19. This chain connects TRBV6-4 to TRBJ2-3; TRBD2 is a possible D gene (5 bases). The CDR3 DNA reads as TGTGCCAGCAGTGAGGACTCGATGTATACGCAGTATTTT. Its protein product is CASSEDSMYTQYF.